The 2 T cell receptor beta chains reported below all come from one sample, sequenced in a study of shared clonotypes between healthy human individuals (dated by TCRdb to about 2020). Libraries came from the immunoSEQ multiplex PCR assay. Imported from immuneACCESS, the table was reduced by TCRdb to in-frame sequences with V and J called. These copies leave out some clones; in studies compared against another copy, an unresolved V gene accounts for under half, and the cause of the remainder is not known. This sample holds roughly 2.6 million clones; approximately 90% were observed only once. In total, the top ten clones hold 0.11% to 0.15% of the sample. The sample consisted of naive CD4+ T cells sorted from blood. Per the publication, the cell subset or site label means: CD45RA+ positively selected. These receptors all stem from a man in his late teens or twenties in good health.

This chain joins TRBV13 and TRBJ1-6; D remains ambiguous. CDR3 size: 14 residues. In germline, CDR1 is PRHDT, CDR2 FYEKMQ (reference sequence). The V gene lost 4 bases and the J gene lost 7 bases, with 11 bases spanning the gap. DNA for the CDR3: TGTGCCAGCAGCTCAACCGGGGTCAATTCACCCCTCCACTTT. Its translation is CASSSTGVNSPLHF. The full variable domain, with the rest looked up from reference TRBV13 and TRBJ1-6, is AAGVIQSPRHLIKEKRETATLKCYPIPRHDTVYWYQQGPGQDPQFLISFYEKMQSDKGSIPDRFSAQQFSDYHSELNMSSLELGDSALYFCASSSTGVNSPLHFGNGTRLTVT.

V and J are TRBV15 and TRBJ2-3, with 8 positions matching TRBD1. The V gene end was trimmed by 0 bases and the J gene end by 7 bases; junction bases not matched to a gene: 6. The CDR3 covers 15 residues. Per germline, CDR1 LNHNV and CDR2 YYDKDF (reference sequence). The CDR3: CATSRDDRGPNTQYF. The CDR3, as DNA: TGTGCCACCAGCAGAGATGACAGGGGCCCAAATACGCAGTATTTT.